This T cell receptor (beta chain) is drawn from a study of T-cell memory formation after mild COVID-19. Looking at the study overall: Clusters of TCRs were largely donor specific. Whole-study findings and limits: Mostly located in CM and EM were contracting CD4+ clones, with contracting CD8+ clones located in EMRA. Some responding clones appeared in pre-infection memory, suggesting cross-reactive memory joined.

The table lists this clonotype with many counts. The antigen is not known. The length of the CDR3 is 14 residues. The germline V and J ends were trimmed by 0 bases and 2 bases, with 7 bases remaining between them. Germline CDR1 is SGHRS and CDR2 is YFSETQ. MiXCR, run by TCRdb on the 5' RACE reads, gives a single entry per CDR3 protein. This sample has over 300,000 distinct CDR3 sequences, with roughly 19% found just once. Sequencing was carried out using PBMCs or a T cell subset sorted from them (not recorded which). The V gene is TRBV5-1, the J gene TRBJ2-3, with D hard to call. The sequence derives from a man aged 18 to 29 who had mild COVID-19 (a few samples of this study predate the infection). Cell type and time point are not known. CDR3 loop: CASSLVGITDTQYF. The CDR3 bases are TGCGCCAGCAGCTTGGTAGGGATCACAGATACGCAGTATTTT.